This entry is about one T cell receptor (beta chain). The sample comes from a study of blood T cell repertoires in COVID-19. Authors' methods: From reference gene primer amplification, estimates of nucleated cell counts were derived. Data came from immunoSEQ multiplex PCR; TCRdb stores just in-frame clones and leaves some out. V and J calls and clone size are as listed in that table; D and trimming were resolved from the DNA. The sample shows around 140,000 clones, approximately 80% of them seen only once. Trimming shortened V by 1 base and J by 1 base, and 14 bases separated the two germline ends. CDR3 length: 17 amino acids. Germline-derived CDR1 and CDR2 are LGHNT and FRNRAP.

This receptor was obtained from a woman between 55 and 75 years old with active or convalescent COVID-19. The chain has TRBV12-5 and TRBJ1-5; D is uncertain. Sequencing was carried out using peripheral blood. CDR3 bases: TGTGCTAGTGGTTTGGCCAACCCAGTTTTAAGCAATCAGCCCCAGCATTTT. It codes for CASGLANPVLSNQPQHF.